A selection of T cell receptor beta chains follows, all from one sample in a study of blood T cell repertoires in COVID-19. The data were produced by immunoSEQ multiplex PCR, yet TCRdb's version contains in-frame clones alone and is incomplete. The sample holds around 62,000 clones, 90% seen once. The material sequenced was peripheral blood. Source of these receptors: a man aged 55 to 69 with acute or convalescent COVID-19. Each CDR3 is given with its conserved first and last residue. Each record gives: clone size, V gene, D gene, J gene, CDR3 protein, CDR3 DNA. The D gene is left open where the match is weak. For some rows the clone size is stated as once, few or many, or as a class when expanded; others skip it.

clone size: -
V gene: TRBV5-4
D gene: -
J gene: TRBJ1-5
CDR3 protein: CASSLDGQGNQPQHF
CDR3 DNA: TGTGCCAGCAGCTTGGATGGGCAGGGGAATCAGCCCCAGCATTTT

clone size: few
V gene: TRBV4-3
D gene: TRBD1
J gene: TRBJ1-1
CDR3 protein: CASSQRGPDTEAFF
CDR3 DNA: TGCGCCAGCAGCCAAAGGGGGCCAGACACTGAAGCTTTCTTT

clone size: -
V gene: TRBV7-2
D gene: -
J gene: TRBJ1-1
CDR3 protein: CASSLVSSGEAGEAFF
CDR3 DNA: TGTGCCAGCAGCTTAGTCTCATCGGGGGAGGCGGGTGAAGCTTTCTTT

clone size: -
V gene: TRBV30
D gene: TRBD1
J gene: TRBJ1-5
CDR3 protein: CALEPRDSLSNQPQHF
CDR3 DNA: TGTGCCCTCGAACCCCGGGACAGTCTTAGCAATCAGCCCCAGCATTTT

clone size: -
V gene: TRBV6-2/TRBV6-3
D gene: TRBD2
J gene: TRBJ2-7
CDR3 protein: CASSSLLLAPTSYEQYF
CDR3 DNA: TGTGCCAGCAGTTCCCTATTACTAGCGCCAACCTCCTACGAGCAGTACTTC

clone size: -
V gene: TRBV30
D gene: -
J gene: TRBJ2-1
CDR3 protein: CAWGGESRRGEQFF
CDR3 DNA: TGTGCCTGGGGGGGTGAGAGTAGGAGAGGCGAGCAGTTCTTC

clone size: -
V gene: TRBV29-1
D gene: TRBD1
J gene: TRBJ2-7
CDR3 protein: CSVDGTGNEQYF
CDR3 DNA: TGCAGCGTTGACGGGACAGGGAACGAGCAGTACTTC

clone size: -
V gene: TRBV7-2
D gene: TRBD1
J gene: TRBJ2-1
CDR3 protein: CASSSQPGQVYNEQFF
CDR3 DNA: TGTGCCAGCAGCTCGCAACCGGGACAGGTCTACAATGAGCAGTTCTTC

clone size: -
V gene: TRBV5-1
D gene: -
J gene: TRBJ2-5
CDR3 protein: CASSFPGLQETQYF
CDR3 DNA: TGCGCCAGCAGCTTTCCGGGACTGCAAGAGACCCAGTACTTC

clone size: -
V gene: TRBV5-1
D gene: -
J gene: TRBJ2-5
CDR3 protein: CASSLEGIETQYF
CDR3 DNA: TGCGCCAGCAGCTTGGAGGGGATAGAGACCCAGTACTTC

clone size: -
V gene: TRBV3-1/TRBV3-2
D gene: -
J gene: TRBJ1-6
CDR3 protein: CASSQARDSPLHF
CDR3 DNA: TGTGCCAGCAGCCAAGCCCGGGATTCACCCCTCCACTTT

clone size: -
V gene: TRBV4-2
D gene: -
J gene: TRBJ1-6
CDR3 protein: CASSQVQYNSPLHF
CDR3 DNA: TGTGCCAGCAGCCAAGTACAGTATAATTCACCCCTCCACTTT

clone size: -
V gene: TRBV18
D gene: -
J gene: TRBJ2-2
CDR3 protein: CASSPLETGELFF
CDR3 DNA: TGTGCCAGCTCACCATTGGAGACCGGGGAGCTGTTTTTT

clone size: -
V gene: TRBV9
D gene: TRBD2
J gene: TRBJ2-7
CDR3 protein: CASSSGPIAGGSYEQYF
CDR3 DNA: TGTGCCAGCAGCAGCGGGCCCATAGCGGGAGGCTCCTACGAGCAGTACTTC

clone size: -
V gene: TRBV7-2
D gene: -
J gene: TRBJ1-2
CDR3 protein: CASSQAGVKGGYTF
CDR3 DNA: TGTGCCAGCAGCCAGGCGGGGGTTAAGGGTGGCTACACCTTC

clone size: -
V gene: TRBV4-3
D gene: -
J gene: TRBJ2-1
CDR3 protein: CASSQDTSRNEQFF
CDR3 DNA: TGCGCCAGCAGCCAAGATACTAGTCGGAATGAGCAGTTCTTC

clone size: -
V gene: TRBV10-3
D gene: -
J gene: TRBJ1-5
CDR3 protein: CAISGGSNQPQHF
CDR3 DNA: TGTGCCATCAGCGGGGGTAGCAATCAGCCCCAGCATTTT

clone size: -
V gene: TRBV5-1
D gene: TRBD1
J gene: TRBJ1-5
CDR3 protein: CASSLGDRGSPQHF
CDR3 DNA: TGCGCCAGCAGCTTGGGGGACAGGGGATCGCCCCAGCATTTT

clone size: -
V gene: TRBV13
D gene: -
J gene: TRBJ2-7
CDR3 protein: CASTLGTLAMSYEQYF
CDR3 DNA: TGTGCCAGCACCCTGGGGACTCTCGCGATGTCCTACGAGCAGTACTTC

clone size: -
V gene: TRBV19
D gene: -
J gene: TRBJ1-1
CDR3 protein: CASSMGQNTEAFF
CDR3 DNA: TGTGCCAGTAGTATGGGACAAAACACTGAAGCTTTCTTT

clone size: -
V gene: TRBV14
D gene: TRBD2
J gene: TRBJ2-2
CDR3 protein: CASSRDAGVRTGELFF
CDR3 DNA: TGTGCCAGCAGCCGAGACGCGGGAGTCCGCACCGGGGAGCTGTTTTTT

clone size: -
V gene: TRBV29-1
D gene: TRBD1
J gene: TRBJ1-4
CDR3 protein: CSAKTGGDEKLFF
CDR3 DNA: TGCAGCGCCAAGACAGGGGGCGATGAAAAACTGTTTTTT

clone size: -
V gene: TRBV25-1
D gene: -
J gene: TRBJ1-3
CDR3 protein: CASSGHGWRQSSGNTIYF
CDR3 DNA: TGTGCCAGCAGTGGCCATGGGTGGCGGCAATCCTCTGGAAACACCATATATTTT

clone size: -
V gene: TRBV7-3
D gene: TRBD1
J gene: TRBJ2-6
CDR3 protein: CASSASRDRGPGANVLTF
CDR3 DNA: TGTGCCAGCAGTGCCTCCCGTGACAGGGGACCCGGGGCCAACGTCCTGACTTTC

clone size: -
V gene: TRBV5-1
D gene: TRBD1
J gene: TRBJ1-3
CDR3 protein: CASSLGIDRGTGNTIYF
CDR3 DNA: TGCGCCAGCAGCTTGGGTATCGACAGGGGGACTGGAAACACCATATATTTT

clone size: -
V gene: TRBV15
D gene: -
J gene: TRBJ1-1
CDR3 protein: CATSRFRTEAFF
CDR3 DNA: TGTGCCACCAGCAGATTTAGAACTGAAGCTTTCTTT

clone size: -
V gene: TRBV27
D gene: -
J gene: TRBJ1-2
CDR3 protein: CASSPVPGTSNYGYTF
CDR3 DNA: TGTGCCAGCAGTCCAGTACCCGGGACAAGTAACTATGGCTACACCTTC

clone size: -
V gene: TRBV7-8
D gene: TRBD2
J gene: TRBJ2-3
CDR3 protein: CASSLDLWTSGNTQYF
CDR3 DNA: TGTGCCAGCAGCTTAGATCTTTGGACTAGCGGGAATACGCAGTATTTT

clone size: once
V gene: TRBV5-1
D gene: TRBD2
J gene: TRBJ2-5
CDR3 protein: CASSLIPTSGQETQYF
CDR3 DNA: TGCGCCAGCAGCCTAATCCCGACTAGCGGACAAGAGACCCAGTACTTC

clone size: -
V gene: TRBV9
D gene: -
J gene: TRBJ2-7
CDR3 protein: CASSVGPGSDEQYF
CDR3 DNA: TGTGCCAGCAGCGTAGGTCCAGGGTCAGACGAGCAGTACTTC

clone size: -
V gene: TRBV5-1
D gene: TRBD1
J gene: TRBJ1-2
CDR3 protein: CASSYGQALGYTF
CDR3 DNA: TGCGCCAGCAGCTACGGACAGGCCCTTGGCTACACCTTC

clone size: -
V gene: TRBV5-1
D gene: -
J gene: TRBJ1-5
CDR3 protein: CASSLDGASQPQHF
CDR3 DNA: TGCGCCAGCAGCTTGGATGGGGCATCTCAGCCCCAGCATTTT

clone size: -
V gene: TRBV19
D gene: -
J gene: TRBJ2-6
CDR3 protein: CASSIGGAAGANVLTF
CDR3 DNA: TGTGCCAGTAGTATTGGGGGGGCGGCTGGGGCCAACGTCCTGACTTTC

clone size: -
V gene: TRBV28
D gene: TRBD2
J gene: TRBJ2-2
CDR3 protein: CASSFTGKGLAGQNTGELFF
CDR3 DNA: TGTGCCAGCAGCTTTACGGGGAAAGGACTAGCGGGACAGAACACCGGGGAGCTGTTTTTT

clone size: -
V gene: TRBV5-1
D gene: TRBD1
J gene: TRBJ2-4
CDR3 protein: CASSPQTGGDIQYF
CDR3 DNA: TGCGCCAGCAGCCCACAGACAGGGGGTGACATTCAGTACTTC

clone size: -
V gene: TRBV6-1
D gene: -
J gene: TRBJ1-5
CDR3 protein: CASSEGRVGNQPQHF
CDR3 DNA: TGTGCCAGCAGTGAGGGGAGGGTGGGCAATCAGCCCCAGCATTTT